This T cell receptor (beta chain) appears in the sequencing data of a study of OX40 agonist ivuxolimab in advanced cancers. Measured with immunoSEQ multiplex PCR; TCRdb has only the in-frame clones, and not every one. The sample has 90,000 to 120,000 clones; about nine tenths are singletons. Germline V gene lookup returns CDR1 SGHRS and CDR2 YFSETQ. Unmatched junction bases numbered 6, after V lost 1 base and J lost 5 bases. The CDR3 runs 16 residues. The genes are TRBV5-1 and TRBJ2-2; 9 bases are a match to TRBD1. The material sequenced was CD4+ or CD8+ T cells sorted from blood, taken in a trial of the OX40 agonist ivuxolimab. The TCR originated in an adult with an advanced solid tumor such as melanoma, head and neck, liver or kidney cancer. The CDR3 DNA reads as TGCGCCAGCAGCTTGCCGGGACAGGGACGGACCGGGGAGCTGTTTTTT. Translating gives CASSLPGQGRTGELFF. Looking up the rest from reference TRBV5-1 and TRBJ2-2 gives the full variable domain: KAGVTQTPRYLIKTRGQQVTLSCSPISGHRSVSWYQQTPGQGLQFLFEYFSETQRNKGNFPGRFSGRQFSNSRSEMNVSTLELGDSALYLCASSLPGQGRTGELFFGEGSRLTVL.